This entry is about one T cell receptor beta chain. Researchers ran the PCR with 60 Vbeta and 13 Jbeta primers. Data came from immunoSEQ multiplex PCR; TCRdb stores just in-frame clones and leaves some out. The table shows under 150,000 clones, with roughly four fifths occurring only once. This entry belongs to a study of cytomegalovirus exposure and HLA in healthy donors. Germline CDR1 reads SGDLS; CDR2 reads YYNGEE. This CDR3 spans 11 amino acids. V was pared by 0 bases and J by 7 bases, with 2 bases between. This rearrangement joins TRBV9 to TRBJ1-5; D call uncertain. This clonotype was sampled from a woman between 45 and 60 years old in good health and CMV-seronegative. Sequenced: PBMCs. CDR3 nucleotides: TGTGCCAGCAGCGTAGCACAGCCCCAGCATTTT. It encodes CASSVAQPQHF.